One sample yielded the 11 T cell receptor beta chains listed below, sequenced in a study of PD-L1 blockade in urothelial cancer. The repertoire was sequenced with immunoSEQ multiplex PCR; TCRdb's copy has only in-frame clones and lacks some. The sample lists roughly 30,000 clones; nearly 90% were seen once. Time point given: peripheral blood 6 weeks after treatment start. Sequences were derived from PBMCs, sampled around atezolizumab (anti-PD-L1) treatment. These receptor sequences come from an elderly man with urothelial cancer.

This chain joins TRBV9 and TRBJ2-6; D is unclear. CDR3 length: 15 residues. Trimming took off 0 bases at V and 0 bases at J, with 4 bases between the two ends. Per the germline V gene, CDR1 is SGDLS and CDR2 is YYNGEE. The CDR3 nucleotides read TGTGCCAGCAGCGTAGGACACTCTGGGGCCAACGTCCTGACTTTC. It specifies CASSVGHSGANVLTF.

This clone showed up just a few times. The CDR3 sequence: CASSLVRGTDTQYF. The CDR3 DNA follows: TGTGCCAGCAGCTTAGTTCGGGGCACAGATACGCAGTATTTT. The chain employs TRBV11-2 and TRBJ2-3; the D is unclear. This CDR3 has 14 residues. V gave up 1 base and J gave up 1 base, with 6 bases separating them. Germline assignment: CDR1 SGHAT and CDR2 FQNNGV.

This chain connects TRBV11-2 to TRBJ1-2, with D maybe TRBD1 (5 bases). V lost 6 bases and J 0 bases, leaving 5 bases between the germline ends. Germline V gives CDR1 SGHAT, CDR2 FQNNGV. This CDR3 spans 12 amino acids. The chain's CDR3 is CASRQANYGYTF. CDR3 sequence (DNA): TGTGCCAGCAGACAGGCTAACTATGGCTACACCTTC.

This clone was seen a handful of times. The CDR3 protein is CASSFSIPGQGLSGELFF. In nucleotides, the CDR3 is TGTGCCAGCAGCTTCTCCATTCCGGGACAGGGTCTCTCCGGGGAGCTGTTTTTT. The chain has TRBV7-9 and TRBJ2-2, with 9 bases matching TRBD1. The CDR3 extends over 18 amino acids. J gave up 6 bases and V 3 bases, and 14 bases lay outside the gene matches. Germline V gene lookup returns CDR1 SEHNR and CDR2 FQNEAQ (reference sequence). The whole variable domain, filled in from reference TRBV7-9 and TRBJ2-2, reads DTGVSQNPRHKITKRGQNVTFRCDPISEHNRLYWYRQTLGQGPEFLTYFQNEAQLEKSRLLSDRFSAERPKGSFSTLEIQRTEQGDSAMYLCASSFSIPGQGLSGELFFGEGSRLTVL.

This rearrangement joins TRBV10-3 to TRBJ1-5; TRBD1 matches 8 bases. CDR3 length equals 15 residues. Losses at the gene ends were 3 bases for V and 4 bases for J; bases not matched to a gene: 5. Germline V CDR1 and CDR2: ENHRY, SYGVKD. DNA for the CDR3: TGTGCCATCAGTGACCGGACAGGGCCGAATCAGCCCCAGCATTTT. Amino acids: CAISDRTGPNQPQHF.

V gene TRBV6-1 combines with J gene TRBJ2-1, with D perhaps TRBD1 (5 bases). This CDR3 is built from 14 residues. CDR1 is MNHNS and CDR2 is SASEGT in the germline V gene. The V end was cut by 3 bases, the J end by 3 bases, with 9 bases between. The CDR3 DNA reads TGTGCCAGCAGTGACAGGGCCTTCTACAATGAGCAGTTCTTC. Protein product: CASSDRAFYNEQFF.

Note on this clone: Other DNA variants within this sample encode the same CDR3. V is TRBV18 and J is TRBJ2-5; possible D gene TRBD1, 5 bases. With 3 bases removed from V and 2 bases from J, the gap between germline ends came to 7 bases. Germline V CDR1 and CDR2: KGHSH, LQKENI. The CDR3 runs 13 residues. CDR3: CASSPGRQETQYF. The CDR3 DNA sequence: TGTGCCAGCTCACCGGGGCGGCAAGAGACCCAGTACTTC. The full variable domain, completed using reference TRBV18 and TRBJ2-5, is NAGVMQNPRHLVRRRGQEARLRCSPMKGHSHVYWYRQLPEEGLKFMVYLQKENIIDESGMPKERFSAEFPKEGPSILRIQQVVRGDSAAYFCASSPGRQETQYFGPGTRLLVL.

CDR3 nucleotides: TGTGCCAGCAGTGGCCCTACAGGCGCCGGGGCCAACGTCCTGACTTTC. Translating it yields CASSGPTGAGANVLTF. The rearrangement links TRBV2 to TRBJ2-6, with D tentatively TRBD1 (5 bases). The ends were cut back, 4 bases at V and 4 bases at J, with 14 bases in the middle. This CDR3 comprises 16 residues. CDR1 is SNHLY, CDR2 FYNNEI, per germline.

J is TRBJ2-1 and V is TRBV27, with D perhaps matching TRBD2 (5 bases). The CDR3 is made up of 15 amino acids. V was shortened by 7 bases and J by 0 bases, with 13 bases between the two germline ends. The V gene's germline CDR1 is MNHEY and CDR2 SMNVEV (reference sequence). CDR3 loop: CASNSDGSSYNEQFF. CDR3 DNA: TGTGCCAGCAATAGCGACGGCAGCTCCTACAATGAGCAGTTCTTC.

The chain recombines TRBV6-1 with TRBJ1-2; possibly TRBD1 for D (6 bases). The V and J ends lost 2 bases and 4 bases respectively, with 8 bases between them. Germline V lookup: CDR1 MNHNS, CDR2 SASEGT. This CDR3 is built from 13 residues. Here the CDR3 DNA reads TGTGCCAGCAGTGAAAGGGGGACCTATGGCTACACCTTC. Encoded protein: CASSERGTYGYTF.

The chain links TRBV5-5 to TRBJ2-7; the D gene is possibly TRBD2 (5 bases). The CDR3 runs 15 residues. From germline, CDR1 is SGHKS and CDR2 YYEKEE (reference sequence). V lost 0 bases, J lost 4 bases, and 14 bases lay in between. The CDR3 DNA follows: TGTGCCAGCAGCTTGGCATATCGAGCGGAATACGAGCAGTACTTC. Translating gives CASSLAYRAEYEQYF.